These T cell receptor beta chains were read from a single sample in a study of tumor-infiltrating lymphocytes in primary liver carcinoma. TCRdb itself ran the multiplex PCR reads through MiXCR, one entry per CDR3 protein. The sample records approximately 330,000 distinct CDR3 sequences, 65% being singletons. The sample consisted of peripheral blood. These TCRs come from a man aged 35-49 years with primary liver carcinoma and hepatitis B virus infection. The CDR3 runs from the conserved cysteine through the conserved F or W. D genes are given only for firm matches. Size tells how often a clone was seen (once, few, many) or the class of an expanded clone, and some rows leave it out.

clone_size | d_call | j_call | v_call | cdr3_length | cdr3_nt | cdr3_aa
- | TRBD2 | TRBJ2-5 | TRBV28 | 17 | TGTGCCAGCAGTTTATTGGGTCTGGGGGGAGGGGCAGAGACCCAGTACTTC | CASSLLGLGGGAETQYF
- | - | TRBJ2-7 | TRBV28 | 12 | TGTGCCAGCAGTTTTCGGGGTAGCGAGCAGCACTTC | CASSFRGSEQHF
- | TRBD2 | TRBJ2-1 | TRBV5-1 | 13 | TGCGCCTGCGGGTTACTAGCGGACAATGAGCAGTTCTTC | CACGLLADNEQFF
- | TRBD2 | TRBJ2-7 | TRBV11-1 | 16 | TGTGCCAGCAGCTCAGGGACTAGCGGGAGGCCGTCCGAGCAGTACTTC | CASSSGTSGRPSEQYF
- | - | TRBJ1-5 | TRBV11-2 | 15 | TGTGCCAGCAGCACCGTGACACTTAGCAATCAGCCCCAGCATTTT | CASSTVTLSNQPQHF
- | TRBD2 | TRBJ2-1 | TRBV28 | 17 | TGTGCCAGCACTCCTAGCGGGACACCTTCATCCTACAATGGGCAGTTCTTC | CASTPSGTPSSYNGQFF
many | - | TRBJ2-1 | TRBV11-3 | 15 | TGTGCCAGCAGCTTTTCGTCGGGATCCTACAATGAGCAGTTCTTC | CASSFSSGSYNEQFF
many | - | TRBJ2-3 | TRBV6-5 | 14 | TGTGCCAGCAGTTACTTTCCGGGCACAGATACGCAGTATTTT | CASSYFPGTDTQYF
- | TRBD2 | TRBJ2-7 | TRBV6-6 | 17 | TGTGCCAGCAGTGGACTGGGACTAGTGGGAACCAGCTACGAGCAGTACTTC | CASSGLGLVGTSYEQYF
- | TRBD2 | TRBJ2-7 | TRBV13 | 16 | TGTGCCAGCAGCTTATATGCTAGCGGGACTGAATGGGAGCAGTACTTC | CASSLYASGTEWEQYF
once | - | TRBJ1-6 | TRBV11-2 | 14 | TGTGCCGTCAGCTTAGCCCTTGGACATTCACCCCTCCACTTT | CAVSLALGHSPLHF
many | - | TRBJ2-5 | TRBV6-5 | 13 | TGTGCCAGCAGTTACTTAGGGTTAGAGACCCAGTACTTC | CASSYLGLETQYF
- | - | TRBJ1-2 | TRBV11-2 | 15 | TGTGTCAGCAGCTCATTAGTCCGGGGCACCTATGGCTACACCTTC | CVSSSLVRGTYGYTF
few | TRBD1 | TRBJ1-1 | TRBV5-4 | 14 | TGTGCCAGCAGCGTTTGGGACAGGGTGACTGAAGCTTTCTTT | CASSVWDRVTEAFF
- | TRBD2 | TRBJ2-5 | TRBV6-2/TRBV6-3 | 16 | TGTGCCAGCAGTTCCTGGACTAGCTGGTTCCAAGAGACCCAGTACTTC | CASSSWTSWFQETQYF